The source of this T cell receptor (beta chain) is a study of a mutant IDH1 vaccine in newly diagnosed glioma. The wider study: Visits designated V12 and V13 were conducted at weeks 35 and 47, respectively.

Trimming took 7 bases from V and 3 from J; bases not matched to a gene: 7. The germline V gene encodes CDR1 SGHNT and CDR2 YYREEE (reference sequence). The CDR3 is 13 amino acids. Concerning this clone: Its antigen is not known.

Described time point: week 47, end of study. Each dose delivered 300 ug of mutant IDH1 20-mer peptide subcutaneously with imiquimod. Libraries were prepared by immunoSEQ multiplex PCR; TCRdb keeps only in-frame clonotypes and omits some of them. The profile shows some 40,000 clones, 60% to 75% of them singletons. The V and J genes are TRBV5-4 and TRBJ2-7; 7 bases line up with TRBD1. The origin of this receptor is a man between 35 and 55 years old with glioma. The material was PBMCs, obtained from a glioma patient whose treatment included an IDH1 peptide vaccine. Written as DNA, the CDR3 is TGTGCCAGCGAGAGACAGGGAGTCTACGAGCAGTACTTC. It encodes CASERQGVYEQYF.